Listed below are T cell receptor beta chains from one sample, sequenced in a study of blood T cell repertoires in COVID-19. Generated by immunoSEQ multiplex PCR, the TCRdb table keeps only in-frame clones and is missing some. The sample yields approximately 130,000 clones, around 86% seen once. The sequenced sample consisted of peripheral blood. The receptors were gathered from a man in his fifties or sixties with active COVID-19. Both conserved end residues are part of each CDR3. A D gene is named only where the DNA matches it firmly. Size values are once, few and many counts, or a class for expanded clones, and some rows have none.

>TRBD1|TRBJ1-3|TRBV2|few
CASSPGGSGNTIYF
TGTGCCAGCAGTCCAGGGGGATCTGGAAACACCATATATTTT
>NA|TRBJ1-1|TRBV3-1/TRBV3-2|NA
CASSFGQNTEAFF
TGTGCCAGCAGCTTCGGACAGAACACTGAAGCTTTCTTT
>TRBD1|TRBJ1-1|TRBV18|NA
CASSPTTGVGTEAFF
TGTGCCAGCTCACCGACAACAGGGGTAGGCACTGAAGCTTTCTTT
>TRBD1|TRBJ2-2|TRBV7-9|NA
CASSQPGGPNTGELFF
TGTGCCAGCAGTCAACCAGGGGGCCCGAACACCGGGGAGCTGTTTTTT
>NA|TRBJ1-3|TRBV2|few
CASSVVRENTIYF
TGTGCCAGCAGTGTGGTGAGGGAAAACACCATATATTTT
>NA|TRBJ2-5|TRBV18|once
CASSPRRSQETQYF
TGTGCCAGCTCACCACGGAGGTCCCAAGAGACCCAGTACTTC
>TRBD1|TRBJ2-3|TRBV24-1|NA
CATSDSGQGALSPDTQYF
TGTGCCACCAGTGATTCGGGACAGGGGGCCTTGTCCCCAGATACGCAGTATTTT
>NA|TRBJ1-1|TRBV19|NA
CASSISTGGSTEAFF
TGTGCCAGTAGTATATCCACAGGTGGGTCCACTGAAGCTTTCTTT
>NA|TRBJ1-5|TRBV21-1|once
CASSKGPPFRAPNSNQPQHF
TGTGCCAGCAGCAAGGGGCCCCCTTTTAGGGCCCCCAATAGCAATCAGCCCCAGCATTTT
>TRBD2|TRBJ2-7|TRBV5-6|NA
CASSPPRASGANYEQYF
TGTGCCAGCAGCCCCCCCCGGGCTAGCGGGGCAAACTACGAGCAGTACTTC
>NA|TRBJ1-4|TRBV19|NA
CASSAGFNEKLFF
TGTGCCAGTAGTGCAGGGTTTAATGAAAAACTGTTTTTT
>NA|TRBJ2-7|TRBV18|NA
CASSRTDSYEQYF
TGTGCCAGCTCAAGGACAGACTCCTACGAGCAGTACTTC
>NA|TRBJ1-2|TRBV29-1|NA
CSVWEDGYTF
TGCAGCGTTTGGGAGGATGGCTACACCTTC
>NA|TRBJ2-2|TRBV7-2|once
CASSLRRPGMGGELFF
TGTGCCAGCAGCTTAAGGCGGCCCGGGATGGGCGGGGAGCTGTTTTTT
>TRBD2|TRBJ2-3|TRBV2|once
CASSPLAGREDTQYF
TGTGCCAGCAGTCCCCTAGCGGGGCGCGAGGATACGCAGTATTTT
>NA|TRBJ1-3|TRBV7-6|NA
CASSWSTSDTIYF
TGTGCCAGCAGCTGGAGTACCTCGGACACCATATATTTT
>TRBD1|TRBJ1-2|TRBV7-2|NA
CASSLADTGGPGYTF
TGTGCCAGCAGCTTAGCAGACACAGGGGGACCTGGCTACACCTTC
>TRBD1|TRBJ1-2|TRBV5-8|NA
CASRTGVYGYTF
TGTGCCAGCAGAACAGGGGTGTACGGCTACACCTTC
>NA|TRBJ2-3|TRBV19|NA
CASGDPGRTDTQYF
TGTGCCAGTGGCGACCCAGGGCGCACAGATACGCAGTATTTT
>TRBD1|TRBJ1-2|TRBV4-2|NA
CASSQENRGGGYTF
TGTGCCAGCAGCCAAGAGAACAGGGGAGGTGGCTACACCTTC
>NA|TRBJ2-3|TRBV6-1|NA
CASSDPLGGTDTQYF
TGTGCCAGCAGTGATCCTCTCGGGGGCACAGATACGCAGTATTTT
>NA|TRBJ1-5|TRBV21-1|NA
CASSPTGGADQPQHF
TGTGCCAGCAGCCCTACAGGGGGCGCCGATCAGCCCCAGCATTTT
>NA|TRBJ2-4|TRBV30|NA
CAWTGGGLLNTNIQYF
TGTGCCTGGACCGGGGGAGGACTTTTAAATACAAACATTCAGTACTTC